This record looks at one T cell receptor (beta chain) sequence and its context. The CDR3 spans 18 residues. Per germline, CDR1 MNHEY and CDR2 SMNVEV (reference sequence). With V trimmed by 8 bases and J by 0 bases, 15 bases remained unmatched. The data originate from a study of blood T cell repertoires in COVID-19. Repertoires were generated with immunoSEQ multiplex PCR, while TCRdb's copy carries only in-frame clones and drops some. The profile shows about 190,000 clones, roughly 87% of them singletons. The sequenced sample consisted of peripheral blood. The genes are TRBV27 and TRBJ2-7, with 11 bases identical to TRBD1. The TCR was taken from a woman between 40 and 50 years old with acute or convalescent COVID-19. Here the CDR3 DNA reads TGTGCCAGCTCCCCTTTCCCCCCAGGACAGGGGGCCTCCTACGAGCAGTACTTC. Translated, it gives CASSPFPPGQGASYEQYF.